Below are 5 T cell receptor beta chains sequenced from a single sample in a study of blood T cell repertoires in COVID-19. Repertoires were generated with immunoSEQ multiplex PCR, while TCRdb's copy carries only in-frame clones and drops some. The sample lists about 260,000 clones, over 75% occurring once. Sequencing input: peripheral blood. These TCRs come from a human donor in a cohort sampled during active COVID-19.

The chain uses TRBV24-1 and TRBJ2-5; perhaps TRBD2 as D (6 bases). Germline assignment: CDR1 KGHDR and CDR2 SFDVKD. This CDR3 comprises 15 residues. The V gene lost 4 bases and the J gene lost 4 bases, with 15 bases spanning the gap. The CDR3 loop reads CATSDPLGGVETQYF. The CDR3 region has the DNA TGTGCCACCAGTGACCCTTTGGGGGGAGTAGAGACCCAGTACTTC.

The rearrangement joins TRBV14 to TRBJ2-7, with D unresolved. The germline V gene encodes CDR1 SGHDN and CDR2 FVKESK. Between the trimmed V and J ends, which lost 0 bases and 5 bases, there was a span of 11 bases. CDR3 length: 14 residues. As DNA, the CDR3 is TGTGCCAGCAGCCAAGATGGGCCACCCCACGAGCAGTACTTC. Translated, it gives CASSQDGPPHEQYF.

This sequence joins TRBV3-1 (or the pseudogene TRBV3-2) and TRBJ1-5; TRBD1 might be the D (5 bases). V was shortened by 5 bases and J by 4 bases, with 15 bases between the two germline ends. The CDR3 sequence is 15 residues long. The germline CDR1 and CDR2 sequences are LGHDT and YNNKEL (reference sequence). The CDR3 is CASSKGEDVNQPQHF. The CDR3, as DNA: TGTGCCAGCAGCAAAGGGGAGGACGTGAATCAGCCCCAGCATTTT.

The chain employs TRBV9 and TRBJ2-3; 10 bases align to TRBD2. CDR1 is SGDLS and CDR2 is YYNGEE in the germline V gene. There are 18 residues in the CDR3. The ends lost 0 bases at V and 1 base at J; junction bases unmatched: 8. CDR3 sequence reads: CASSVAGDSGGRTDTQYF. CDR3 nucleotide sequence: TGTGCCAGCAGCGTAGCCGGAGATAGCGGGGGGCGCACAGATACGCAGTATTTT.

The V gene is TRBV19, the J gene TRBJ2-7; 9 bases fit TRBD1. V shed 8 bases and J 3 bases; nucleotides not matched to a gene: 8. This CDR3 spans 14 amino acids. Germline V lookup: CDR1 LNHDA, CDR2 SQIVND (reference sequence). The CDR3, as DNA: TGTGCCAGTGGGCAGGGGACAGGGCTCTACGAGCAGTACTTC. It is translated as CASGQGTGLYEQYF.